This TCR beta chain is drawn from a study of T cells in Graves' hyperthyroidism and ophthalmopathy. Used for diagnoses were clinical symptoms, serum thyroxine and TRAb, thyroid ultrasound and orbital computed tomography. Note on this clonotype: A junction end diverges from the germline sequence, so it may reflect a read error.

The CDR3 is made up of 14 amino acids. Amplified TCR beta CDR3 regions derived from RNA transcripts. In the first-round RT-PCR of the TCR CDR3, the HTBI primer set was used. Each CDR3 protein gets one entry after TCRdb re-called the multiplex PCR reads with MiXCR. The profile covers about half a million distinct CDR3 sequences, with approximately 25% appearing a single time and around 11% taken by the ten largest. This clonotype was obtained from a woman under 40 with Graves' ophthalmopathy. The chain is built from TRBV12-3 or TRBV12-4 and TRBJ1-6; D is undetermined. The sample taken for sequencing was blood. CDR3 in DNA: TGTGCCAGCAGCCCAAGAGGGTCGGGTTCACCGCTCCACTTT. It yields the protein CASSPRGSGSPLHF.